A selection of T cell receptor beta chains follows, all from one sample in a study of post-analysis software for immune sequencing data. Each CDR3 protein gets one entry after TCRdb re-called the PCR reads with MiXCR. The table records 750,000 to 900,000 distinct CDR3 sequences, 40% to 55% of them present only once. Sequencing input: blood. All receptors come from a girl aged 5-17 years with multiple sclerosis. CDR3s include the opening cysteine and the closing phenylalanine or tryptophan.

cdr3_length j_call v_call cdr3_aa
16 TRBJ2-5 TRBV12-3/TRBV12-4 CASSFALRVTQETQYF
13 TRBJ2-3 TRBV20-1 CSAREVGSDTQYF
17 TRBJ2-5 TRBV5-1 CASSDGTPRTIKETQYF
17 TRBJ2-3 TRBV20-1 CSARRDHDVPSTDTQYF
13 TRBJ2-1 TRBV6-2/TRBV6-3 CASSYSFGSEQFF
15 TRBJ1-1 TRBV12-3/TRBV12-4 CASRLQTVRTPEAFF
15 TRBJ2-6 TRBV5-1 CASSLMGSGANVLTF
13 TRBJ1-2 TRBV29-1 CSDHDGVGFGYTF
19 TRBJ2-1 TRBV29-1 CSVAYILGLAGVAYNEQFF
15 TRBJ2-3 TRBV10-3 CAISEPERSTDTQYF
13 TRBJ2-1 TRBV29-1 CSVASGRYNEQFF
13 TRBJ2-5 TRBV12-3/TRBV12-4 CASTQVGWATQYF
11 TRBJ2-5 TRBV6-5 CASSSWETQYF
14 TRBJ2-1 TRBV4-2 CASSQDWGYNEQFF
14 TRBJ1-1 TRBV12-3/TRBV12-4 CASSPTSYNTEAFF
14 TRBJ2-1 TRBV29-1 CSVEKGLSYNEQFF
12 TRBJ2-5 TRBV15 CATSRNKETQYF
13 TRBJ1-1 TRBV20-1 CSARSQGGTEAFF
17 TRBJ2-7 TRBV3-1 CASSQGHGTSRSYEQYF
13 TRBJ2-3 TRBV6-6 CASQRRGSDTQYF
14 TRBJ2-4 TRBV7-2 CASSQGTLPHIQYF
15 TRBJ2-3 TRBV20-1 CSARAGTFSTDTQYF
14 TRBJ2-1 TRBV15 CATGGRTAYNEQFF
16 TRBJ2-1 TRBV4-1 CASSQEDPAGVDEQFF
15 TRBJ2-5 TRBV24-1 CATSDFSGSVWTQYF
14 TRBJ2-2 TRBV11-2 CASSLNNRAGELFF
22 TRBJ2-6 TRBV11-2 CASSLKQTGSPYRDSGANVLTF
11 TRBJ1-1 TRBV29-1 CSVAGDQEAFF
13 TRBJ1-2 TRBV7-2 CASSSQNNYGYTF
14 TRBJ2-5 TRBV7-2 CASSPGKPQETQYF
13 TRBJ1-2 TRBV20-1 CSARPLDSYGYTF
15 TRBJ1-1 TRBV30 CAWRVRRQPYTEAFF
15 TRBJ2-1 TRBV2 CAIYNRTGRWDEQFF
14 TRBJ2-5 TRBV9 CASSVGLTTETQYF
16 TRBJ2-7 TRBV14 CASSPQPGQGAYEQYF
16 TRBJ2-7 TRBV5-1 CASSGSGRPSSYEQYF
14 TRBJ2-1 TRBV20-1 CSASRRREDDPGFF
17 TRBJ2-3 TRBV5-8 CASSYFLLAGVSDTQYF
14 TRBJ2-1 TRBV12-3/TRBV12-4 CASSYKERINEQFF
15 . TRBV6-5 CASSYSTVGSYEQYF
14 TRBJ2-1 TRBV6-4 CASSGTSGSDEQFF
15 TRBJ1-2 TRBV25-1 CASSDTNDRVFGYTF
14 TRBJ1-6 TRBV7-2 CASSSRDNNSPLHF